Presented here are 10 T cell receptor beta chains from one specimen sequenced in a study of read filtering for tumor transcriptome and immune sequencing. Molecular barcoded adaptors covering alpha/delta and beta/gamma chains were used on approximately 400 ng RNA. TCRdb reanalysed the reads using MiXCR and keeps one entry per CDR3 protein. The repertoire includes some 38,000 distinct CDR3 sequences, 13% to 15% of them detected once, and 5.5% to 7% sits in the top ten. What was sequenced was a population of CD138-negative cells sorted from bone marrow. The receptors here all came from a donor at least 40 years old with multiple myeloma.

This clonotype was recorded many times. The genes are TRBV29-1 and TRBJ1-1, with 9 bases matching TRBD1. This CDR3 has 14 residues. Germline CDR1 is SQVTM and CDR2 is ANQGSEA. With V trimmed by 6 bases and J by 4 bases, 9 bases remained unmatched. DNA for the CDR3: TGCAGCGTGCAAAGTGGACAGGGGTCCACTGAAGCTTTCTTT. Translating gives CSVQSGQGSTEAFF.

V is TRBV18 and J is TRBJ2-1, with D possibly matching TRBD2 (5 bases). Trimming shortened V by 1 base and J by 0 bases, and 7 bases separated the two germline ends. The CDR3 has 15 residues. The germline V gene encodes CDR1 KGHSH and CDR2 LQKENI. Written as DNA, the CDR3 is TGTGCCAGCTCACCACGGGCGGGCTCCTACAATGAGCAGTTCTTC. This translates into CASSPRAGSYNEQFF.

Remarks on this clonotype: Since a far larger clone is one base different, this is likely a read error. This sequence joins TRBV11-2 and TRBJ1-1; D is unclear. CDR1 and CDR2 from the germline V gene are SGHAT and FQNNGV. The CDR3 is 14 amino acids. CDR3 nucleotides: TGTGCCAGCAGCTTAGAGGCCAGACCAACGCCCCTCCGCTTT. Translating gives CASSLEARPTPLRF.

This clonotype was counted ten times or more. The DNA for the CDR3 is TGTGCCAGCAGCGAGGGACAGGTACCTGGCGAGCAGTACTTC. This codes for CASSEGQVPGEQYF. V is TRBV5-5 and J is TRBJ2-7; 8 bases line up with TRBD1. Germline V gene data show CDR1 as SGHKS and CDR2 as YYEKEE (reference sequence). J gave up 6 bases and V 4 bases, and 9 bases lay outside the gene matches. This CDR3 contains 14 residues.

By share of the sample, this clonotype is medium-sized (0.01 to 0.1%). The chain couples TRBV4-2 to TRBJ1-1; TRBD1 matches 9 bases. The germline CDR1 and CDR2 sequences are LGHNA and YNFKEQ. The CDR3 runs 16 residues. The J segment lost 4 bases and the V segment lost 1 base, leaving 7 bases of the junction unmatched. The CDR3 here is CASSQGYRGRTTEAFF. CDR3 nucleotides: TGTGCCAGCAGCCAAGGATACAGGGGGCGGACCACTGAAGCTTTCTTT.

This clonotype was seen repeatedly, ten times or more. This chain joins TRBV7-2 and TRBJ2-5, with D tentatively TRBD1 (6 bases). The CDR3 runs 14 residues. V was clipped by 4 bases and J by 2 bases, with 11 bases between them. CDR1 and CDR2 from the germline V gene are SGHTA and FQGNSA. CDR3 sequence reads: CASSSWTVQETQYF. The DNA of the CDR3 is TGTGCCAGCAGCTCATGGACAGTTCAAGAGACCCAGTACTTC.

This clonotype was counted ten times or more. The chain employs TRBV20-1 and TRBJ1-5, with TRBD1 identical over 7 bases. J gave up 3 bases and V 0 bases, and 11 bases lay outside the gene matches. The germline gives CDR1 DFQATT, CDR2 SNEGSKA (reference sequence). This CDR3 is built from 17 residues. The CDR3, as DNA: TGCAGTGCTAGAGATTTTCATCCTGGGACAGACAATCAGCCCCAGCATTTT. Translation: CSARDFHPGTDNQPQHF.

This clonotype occurred many times. The chain joins TRBV19 to TRBJ1-5; TRBD1 matches at 7 bases. Germline V CDR1 and CDR2: LNHDA, SQIVND (reference sequence). The CDR3 sequence is 17 residues long. The ends lost 4 bases at V and 5 bases at J; junction bases unmatched: 14. The CDR3 sequence: CASSTRKMDRSDQPQHF. CDR3 sequence (DNA): TGTGCCAGTAGTACGAGAAAAATGGACAGGTCGGATCAGCCCCAGCATTTT.

This clonotype has a handful of counts. The gene calls are TRBV5-1 and TRBJ1-5; 7 bases line up with TRBD1. The J segment lost 5 bases and the V segment lost 4 bases, leaving 6 bases of the junction unmatched. Germline lookup yields CDR1 SGHRS and CDR2 YFSETQ. The length of the CDR3 is 14 residues. The CDR3 DNA reads as TGCGCCAGCAGCCCCGGACAGGTAGATCAGCCCCAGCATTTT. This gives the protein CASSPGQVDQPQHF.

This clonotype was seen at least ten times. The CDR3 coding sequence is TGTGCCAGCAGTCCGGGACTAGGGATCACAGATACGCAGTATTTT. As protein: CASSPGLGITDTQYF. This chain joins TRBV6-5 and TRBJ2-3; 8 positions agree with TRBD2. The CDR3 is 15 amino acids. The J segment lost 2 bases and the V segment lost 5 bases, leaving 6 bases of the junction unmatched. The germline gives CDR1 MNHEY, CDR2 SVGAGI.